This T cell receptor (beta chain) was sequenced for a study of T cells after yellow fever vaccination. CDR3 length equals 17 residues. The ends lost 2 bases at V and 5 bases at J; junction bases unmatched: 8. Germline V gene data show CDR1 as WNHNN and CDR2 as SYGVQD (reference sequence). Via MiXCR, TCRdb re-called the 5' RACE reads, giving one row per CDR3 protein. The repertoire holds 250,000 or so distinct CDR3 sequences, with 6.5% to 7.5% as singletons. Sequenced here: CD4+ T cells sorted from PBMCs, sampled on the day of the yellow fever booster vaccination. The receptor was derived from a man aged 25-45 years who received the YFV17D yellow fever vaccine. The chain carries TRBV10-1 and TRBJ2-1; 11 positions match TRBD1. The CDR3 protein is CASSEGDRGVWNNEQFF. In DNA, the CDR3 is TGCGCCAGCAGTGAGGGGGACAGGGGGGTATGGAACAATGAGCAGTTCTTC.